This TCR beta chain was found in a study of T cell responses to AZD1222 COVID-19 vaccine. Across the whole study: Investigators merged groups given second doses at roughly 4 or roughly 12 weeks. Study-level points and caveats: Unmutated variant regions reportedly attract nearly half of all spike-specific TCRs. After the peak T cell response, and only then, were repertoires sampled.

The germline V gene encodes CDR1 MNHEY and CDR2 SVGAGI. V was shortened by 7 bases and J by 0 bases, with 12 bases between the two germline ends. There are 14 residues in the CDR3. Produced via immunoSEQ multiplex PCR; TCRdb's table is partial and in-frame only. The sample records 100,000 or so clones, 88% being singletons. For this clone: What it recognizes is unknown.

The chain joins TRBV6-5 to TRBJ1-1; D is unclear. The sequenced sample was peripheral blood, obtained on day 0 of AZD1222 vaccination. The TCR sequence derives from an adult in good health. DNA for the CDR3: TGTGCCAGCACTCGGGATAACATGAACACTGAAGCTTTCTTT. This codes for CASTRDNMNTEAFF.